These 20 T cell receptor beta chains originate from one sample sequenced in a study of CD8+ T cells in alopecia areata. Treatment of the sample: oral pan-JAK inhibitor, 5-10 mg twice daily. Following RNA extraction, reverse transcription yielded cDNA that acted as the sequencing template. Produced via immunoSEQ multiplex PCR; TCRdb's table is partial and in-frame only. The sample has roughly 110,000 clones, around 83% seen once; the top ten hold around a quarter. The specimen comprised CD8+ T cells sorted from blood, sampled at week 24, from a patient treated with tofacitinib. Source of these receptors: a human donor with alopecia areata.

V usage is TRBV15 and J usage is TRBJ2-1; 13 nucleotides agree with TRBD2. CDR3 length: 16 residues. V shed 6 bases and J 0 bases; nucleotides not matched to a gene: 2. In germline, CDR1 is LNHNV, CDR2 YYDKDF (reference sequence). This chain's CDR3 is CATRGTSGTSYNEQFF. CDR3 bases: TGTGCCACCAGAGGGACTAGCGGGACCTCCTACAATGAGCAGTTCTTC.

The chain is built from TRBV7-2 and TRBJ2-7; D possibly corresponds to TRBD1 (6 bases). Deletions cut 0 bases from V and 2 bases from J, with 11 bases between. CDR3 length: 15 amino acids. Germline assignment: CDR1 SGHTA and CDR2 FQGNSA. The CDR3 loop is CASSLAGAPAYEQYF. For the CDR3, the DNA is TGTGCCAGCAGCTTAGCGGGGGCGCCTGCCTACGAGCAGTACTTC.

The chain is built from TRBV6-6 and TRBJ1-1, with unresolved D. Deletions cut 5 bases from V and 0 bases from J, with 7 bases between. From germline, CDR1 is MNHNY and CDR2 SVGAGI (reference sequence). The CDR3 is made up of 13 amino acids. The DNA for the CDR3 is TGTGCCAGCAGTCCCCTCATGAACACTGAAGCTTTCTTT. As protein: CASSPLMNTEAFF.

This clone occurred once. J is TRBJ2-1 and V is TRBV7-9; D not certain. Germline V gives CDR1 SEHNR, CDR2 FQNEAQ (reference sequence). The CDR3 loop spans 14 amino acids. Trimming pared 4 bases from V and 2 bases from J, leaving 9 bases between. Here the CDR3 reads CASSSLGTYNEQFF. In DNA form, the CDR3 reads TGTGCCAGCAGCTCCCTAGGGACCTACAATGAGCAGTTCTTC.

On this clone: This same CDR3 is encoded by further DNA sequences in the sample. The rearrangement joins TRBV4-3 to TRBJ2-7; the match to TRBD1 covers 9 bases. The CDR3 sequence is 14 residues long. J lost 1 base, V lost 3 bases, and 1 base had no gene match. The germline V gene encodes CDR1 LGHNA and CDR2 YSLEER. The CDR3 DNA sequence: TGCGCCAGCAGCCAGGGACAGGGTTCCTACGAGCAGTACTTC. Translated, it gives CASSQGQGSYEQYF.

The J gene is TRBJ1-2, the V gene TRBV14; D is perhaps TRBD1 (5 bases). The V gene's germline CDR1 is SGHDN and CDR2 FVKESK. The germline V and J ends were trimmed by 6 bases and 0 bases, with 8 bases remaining between them. CDR3 length: 13 residues. CDR3 loop: CASRGTPNYGYTF. The CDR3 coding sequence is TGTGCCAGCAGAGGGACGCCTAACTATGGCTACACCTTC.

The CDR3 here is CASSPKGQGSHEQYF. The CDR3 DNA follows: TGTGCCAGCTCACCTAAGGGACAGGGGAGCCACGAGCAGTACTTC. This sequence joins TRBV18 and TRBJ2-7, with 10 positions matching TRBD1. The length of the CDR3 is 15 residues. Per the germline V gene, CDR1 is KGHSH and CDR2 is LQKENI. J was trimmed by 5 bases and V by 3 bases; bases with no gene match: 7.

This chain uses TRBV27 with TRBJ2-1; no reliable D call. CDR3 size: 11 residues. Looked up from germline, CDR1 is MNHEY and CDR2 is SMNVEV (reference sequence). Trimming pared 1 base from V and 5 bases from J, leaving 0 bases between. The CDR3 loop is CASSLYNEQFF. The CDR3 DNA reads TGTGCCAGCAGTTTATACAATGAGCAGTTCTTC.

The chain employs TRBV5-1 and TRBJ1-1, with 7 bases matching TRBD1. From germline, CDR1 is SGHRS and CDR2 YFSETQ. V lost 0 bases and J lost 0; bases outside the gene matches: 11. The length of the CDR3 is 18 residues. The CDR3 is CASSLAVTMGTVNTEAFF. CDR3 DNA: TGCGCCAGCAGCTTGGCCGTTACGATGGGGACAGTGAACACTGAAGCTTTCTTT.

V is TRBV19 and J is TRBJ2-6; 8 nucleotides align to TRBD1. This CDR3 comprises 16 residues. Germline V gene lookup returns CDR1 LNHDA and CDR2 SQIVND (reference sequence). Trimming cost V 6 bases and J 4 bases; bases outside gene matches: 8. This CDR3 is CASSQGAYSGANVLTF. The CDR3 nucleotides read TGTGCCAGTAGCCAGGGGGCTTATTCGGGGGCCAACGTCCTGACTTTC. The full variable domain, rest sourced from reference TRBV19 and TRBJ2-6, is DGGITQSPKYLFRKEGQNVTLSCEQNLNHDAMYWYRQDPGQGLRLIYYSQIVNDFQKGDIAEGYSVSREKKESFPLTVTSAQKNPTAFYLCASSQGAYSGANVLTFGAGSRLTVL.

J is TRBJ2-3 and V is TRBV9, with TRBD2 matching 8 bases. Germline values: CDR1 SGDLS, CDR2 YYNGEE. The CDR3 covers 17 residues. V dropped 0 bases and J dropped 4; count of bases not matched to a gene: 10. CDR3 bases: TGTGCCAGCAGCGTAGCCCTTAGCGGGGCTCGGGCAGATACGCAGTATTTT. Translation: CASSVALSGARADTQYF.

This clone was observed once. CDR3: CASSLWGTSGTDTQYF. The CDR3 DNA is TGCGCCAGCAGCTTGTGGGGGACTAGCGGTACAGATACGCAGTATTTT. This chain connects TRBV5-1 to TRBJ2-3; 11 nucleotides line up with TRBD2. Germline values: CDR1 SGHRS, CDR2 YFSETQ. V dropped 1 base and J dropped 3; count of bases not matched to a gene: 4. CDR3 size: 16 residues.

The chain carries TRBV7-9 and TRBJ1-1; D unclear. This CDR3 is 13 amino acids long. Germline-derived CDR1 and CDR2 are SEHNR and FQNEAQ (reference sequence). Between the trimmed V and J ends, which lost 3 bases and 1 base, there was a span of 6 bases. This chain's CDR3 is CASSLAPNTEAFF. The CDR3 DNA reads as TGTGCCAGCAGCTTGGCCCCGAACACTGAAGCTTTCTTT.

The gene calls are TRBV7-8 and TRBJ2-4; D unclear. Germline assignment: CDR1 SGHVS and CDR2 FQNEAQ. This CDR3 comprises 12 residues. Between the trimmed V and J ends, which lost 4 bases and 4 bases, there was a span of 5 bases. CDR3 nucleotide sequence: TGTGCCAGCAGCTCAAATAAAAACATTCAGTACTTC. Encoded protein: CASSSNKNIQYF. Full variable domain (outside the CDR3, taken from reference TRBV7-8 and TRBJ2-4): GAGVSQSPRYKVAKRGQDVALRCDPISGHVSLFWYQQALGQGPEFLTYFQNEAQLDKSGLPSDRFFAERPEGSVSTLKIQRTQQEDSAVYLCASSSNKNIQYFGAGTRLSVL.

This clone appeared once. This chain connects TRBV7-9 to TRBJ2-7; possibly TRBD2 for D (5 bases). Germline V gene lookup returns CDR1 SEHNR and CDR2 FQNEAQ (reference sequence). The ends were cut back, 4 bases at V and 3 bases at J, with 16 bases in the middle. The CDR3 contains 15 residues. CDR3 in amino acids: CASSSSGNLGYEQYF. CDR3 DNA: TGTGCCAGCAGCTCCTCGGGGAACCTTGGCTACGAGCAGTACTTC.

V and J are TRBV29-1 and TRBJ2-2; a possible D gene is TRBD2 (5 bases). The CDR3 has 13 amino acids. Germline V gene sequence: CDR1 SQVTM, CDR2 ANQGSEA. The V end lost 4 bases, the J end lost 5 bases, and 11 bases lay between the germline ends. The CDR3 here is CSVVRGETGELFF. As DNA, the CDR3 is TGCAGCGTTGTTCGGGGTGAAACCGGGGAGCTGTTTTTT.

V usage is TRBV5-5 and J usage is TRBJ2-2; 9 nucleotides line up with TRBD1. The trim removed 5 bases at V and 0 bases at J, leaving 8 bases unmatched. The CDR3 has 17 amino acids. The germline V gene has CDR1 SGHKS and CDR2 YYEKEE (reference sequence). In DNA, the CDR3 is TGTGCCAGCAGGACCGGGACAGGGTCAACGAACACCGGGGAGCTGTTTTTT. Residues: CASRTGTGSTNTGELFF.

This chain's CDR3 is CASSDWTGELFF. The CDR3 DNA reads as TGCGCCAGCAGCGATTGGACCGGGGAGCTGTTTTTT. The chain uses TRBV5-1 and TRBJ2-2; the D is unclear. V lost 4 bases and J 5 bases, leaving 6 bases between the germline ends. Germline V CDR1 and CDR2: SGHRS, YFSETQ. There are 12 residues in the CDR3.

The chain has TRBV9 and TRBJ2-4; 7 bases are a match to TRBD2. Unmatched junction bases numbered 9, after V lost 4 bases and J lost 8 bases. Per the germline V gene, CDR1 is SGDLS and CDR2 is YYNGEE. There are 14 residues in the CDR3. CDR3: CASSSGLDRDIQYF. The CDR3 DNA follows: TGTGCCAGCAGCTCTGGACTAGATCGAGACATTCAGTACTTC.

This sequence joins TRBV7-2 and TRBJ1-5, with D uncertain. V was cut by 2 bases and J by 3 bases, with 14 bases left in between. This CDR3 is 16 amino acids long. CDR1 SGHTA and CDR2 FQGNSA come from the germline V gene. The CDR3 reads CASSLISLIYNQPQHF. In DNA, the CDR3 is TGTGCCAGCAGCTTAATCTCACTGATATACAATCAGCCCCAGCATTTT.